This passage covers 11 T cell receptor beta chains from one sample sequenced in a study of T cell clusters in autoimmune cytopenias. TRB was amplified by touch-down multiplex PCR, primer pools A and B combined. TCRdb re-called the multiplex PCR reads; every CDR3 protein appears as one record, without DNA. The data include approximately 15,000 distinct CDR3 sequences; the top ten clones carry approximately 2.2%. Each sample's input was roughly 270 ng genomic DNA, roughly 38,000 genome equivalents. The sequencing sample was made of peripheral blood. All receptors come from a human donor with an autoimmune cytopenia or autoimmune hepatitis (not recorded which).

The genes are TRBV19 and TRBJ1-1; without DNA, the TCRdb call of TRBD1 cannot be checked. The germline V gene encodes CDR1 LNHDA and CDR2 SQIVND (reference sequence). This CDR3 comprises 14 residues. The CDR3: CASSIRQGETEAFF. Supplemented by reference TRBV19 and TRBJ1-1, the full variable domain reads DGGITQSPKYLFRKEGQNVTLSCEQNLNHDAMYWYRQDPGQGLRLIYYSQIVNDFQKGDIAEGYSVSREKKESFPLTVTSAQKNPTAFYLCASSIRQGETEAFFGQGTRLTVV.

The gene calls are TRBV18 and TRBJ1-5; with no DNA, the TCRdb D assignment of TRBD1 cannot be verified. The CDR3 covers 14 residues. From germline, CDR1 is KGHSH and CDR2 LQKENI. The CDR3 here is CASNFQGENQPQHF.

Its frequency marks this clonotype as medium-sized (0.01 to 0.1%). CDR3 loop: CSGARQGPTYEQYF. The chain combines TRBV29-1 with TRBJ2-7; TCRdb's D gene call, TRBD1, goes unchecked for lack of DNA. Germline lookup yields CDR1 SQVTM and CDR2 ANQGSEA. The CDR3 has 14 residues.

The chain combines TRBV27 with TRBJ1-2; the TRBD1 assignment by TCRdb is unverifiable without DNA. Germline CDR1 and CDR2: MNHEY and SMNVEV (reference sequence). There are 13 residues in the CDR3. The CDR3 sequence: CASSYGTYYGYTF.

The chain carries TRBV20-1 and TRBJ2-3; no DNA is available, so the TRBD1 call from TCRdb remains unchecked. The germline CDR1 and CDR2 sequences are DFQATT and SNEGSKA (reference sequence). The CDR3 consists of 14 residues. The CDR3 is CSARRTGGTDTQYF.

Its frequency marks this clonotype as medium-sized. The CDR3 loop reads CASSPGDGAREPQHF. J is TRBJ1-5 and V is TRBV19; TCRdb gives TRBD1 as the D gene, but with no DNA this cannot be confirmed. This CDR3 has 15 residues. Germline CDR1 LNHDA, CDR2 SQIVND (reference sequence).

The rearrangement joins TRBV6-6 to TRBJ1-2. Per the germline V gene, CDR1 is MNHNY and CDR2 is SVGAGI (reference sequence). This CDR3 contains 13 residues. This CDR3 is CASSYRQNYGYTF.

CDR3: CASSPGTANSPLHF. The chain is built from TRBV18 and TRBJ1-6; TCRdb picks TRBD1, but there is no DNA to check that call. CDR1 and CDR2 from the germline V gene are KGHSH and LQKENI. The CDR3 contains 14 residues.

Frequency places this clonotype as medium-sized. CDR3 protein: CASSYSGQGNYGYTF. The chain links TRBV6-5 to TRBJ1-2; without DNA, the TCRdb call of TRBD1 cannot be checked. Germline CDR1 MNHEY, CDR2 SVGAGI. The CDR3 contains 15 residues.

Measured by frequency, this clonotype is medium-sized. This chain links TRBV27 with TRBJ1-5; TCRdb selects TRBD1, and the lack of DNA leaves this call unchecked. The CDR3 is 15 amino acids. CDR1 and CDR2 (germline): MNHEY, SMNVEV (reference sequence). Here the CDR3 reads CASSLYYRDNQPQHF.

This rearrangement joins TRBV6-1 to TRBJ1-2. Per the germline V gene, CDR1 is MNHNS and CDR2 is SASEGT. This CDR3 is 13 amino acids long. CDR3 region: CASSRQLNYGYTF.